A single sample is the source of the 3 T cell receptor beta chains below, sequenced in a study of response to subunit inactivated influenza vaccine. TCRdb analysed the RT-PCR reads with MiXCR anew, one entry per CDR3 protein. The profile covers 500,000 or so distinct CDR3 sequences, with 9.5% to 13% appearing a single time and 9.5% to 15% taken by the ten largest. Source: PBMCs from blood, taken roughly 48 days after vaccination. Receptors originate from a man in his forties or fifties who received an inactivated influenza vaccine.

The chain recombines TRBV5-1 with TRBJ2-7, with 10 bases matching TRBD1. The length of the CDR3 is 16 residues. The germline V gene has CDR1 SGHRS and CDR2 YFSETQ. J gave up 2 bases and V 0 bases, and 5 bases lay outside the gene matches. CDR3: CASSLAGQGFTYEQYF. CDR3 sequence (DNA): TGCGCCAGCAGCTTGGCGGGACAGGGGTTTACCTACGAGCAGTACTTC.

This clonotype was counted between two and nine times. The chain links TRBV28 to TRBJ2-1; 10 bases agree with TRBD2. The CDR3 is made up of 15 amino acids. The V gene's germline CDR1 is MDHEN and CDR2 SYDVKM. With V trimmed by 3 bases and J by 8 bases, 7 bases remained unmatched. The CDR3 loop reads CASSLASGGVDEQFF. CDR3 DNA: TGTGCCAGCAGTTTGGCCAGCGGGGGGGTAGATGAGCAGTTCTTC.

This clonotype has a handful of counts. CDR3 DNA: TGTGCCAGCAGTTCATACTCACAGGGGGCTTACAATGAGCAGTTCTTC. Translation gives CASSSYSQGAYNEQFF. The chain has TRBV27 and TRBJ2-1, with 9 bases that match TRBD1. The ends lost 4 bases at V and 4 bases at J; junction bases unmatched: 8. CDR1 MNHEY and CDR2 SMNVEV come from the germline V gene (reference sequence). The CDR3 totals 16 residues.